This T cell receptor (beta chain) was identified during a study of coeliac disease. About the research overall: The study queried TRBV7-2 bias without high-resolution HLA data. General study points: Intraepithelial and lamina propria fractions were not highly pure, so cross-contamination was possible. Lower clonality than controls marked TRB and TRG repertoires from active celiac intraepithelial and lamina propria samples.

The repertoire was sequenced with immunoSEQ multiplex PCR; TCRdb's copy has only in-frame clones and lacks some. Of about 410 clones in the sample, 65% to 90% were seen once. A remark on this clone: As yet, its antigen is unknown.

This CDR3 comprises 12 residues. Germline V CDR1 and CDR2: LNHDA, SQIVND (reference sequence). Trimming pared 4 bases from V and 5 bases from J, leaving 8 bases between. Sequencing used one aliquot of about 530,000 cells per fraction. The chain has TRBV19 and TRBJ1-2; tentatively, D is TRBD1 (5 bases). The sample consisted of intraepithelial lymphocytes from the gut. The receptor's source is a human donor without celiac disease. The CDR3 nucleotides are TGTGCCAGTAGTAGACAGACATATGGCTACACCTTC. Translated: CASSRQTYGYTF.